The T cell receptor beta chain under discussion was sequenced for a study of control samples from healthy donors and cancer patients. TCRdb's copy holds only in-frame clones and misses some; the assay was immunoSEQ multiplex PCR. This sample has around 190,000 clones, with around nine tenths found just once. The CDR3 sequence is 13 residues long. CDR1 and CDR2 (germline): GTSNPN, SVGIG (reference sequence). Trimming stripped 4 bases from V and 2 bases from J, with 9 bases between. The TCR comes from a man younger than 40 in good health. The sequenced sample was blood. The chain links TRBV30 to TRBJ1-5; a possible D gene is TRBD1 (6 bases). CDR3 residues: CAWTRQGNQPQHF. DNA for the CDR3: TGTGCCTGGACCCGACAGGGCAATCAGCCCCAGCATTTT.